The clone carrying this TCR beta chain was detected ten times or more. The data are from a study of kidney transplant recipient with SARS-CoV-2 infection. The CDR3 contains 15 residues. Germline CDR1 and CDR2: MNHNS and SASEGT. V dropped 2 bases and J dropped 5; count of bases not matched to a gene: 8. TCRdb itself ran the reads through MiXCR, one entry per CDR3 protein. The table lists under 300,000 distinct CDR3 sequences, roughly 26% of them singletons, with around 7.8% in the top ten. The chain has TRBV6-1 and TRBJ2-7; 8 bases map to TRBD2. This sample comprised a blood sample, obtained at baseline and on day 111 from a kidney transplant recipient. The receptor was isolated from a male patient between 25 and 39 years old who had COVID-19 and was a kidney transplant recipient. Some T cells may possibly be graft donor cells. The CDR3 spells CASSELGSGSNEQYF. CDR3 nucleotides: TGTGCCAGCAGTGAACTAGGAAGCGGGAGTAACGAGCAGTACTTC.